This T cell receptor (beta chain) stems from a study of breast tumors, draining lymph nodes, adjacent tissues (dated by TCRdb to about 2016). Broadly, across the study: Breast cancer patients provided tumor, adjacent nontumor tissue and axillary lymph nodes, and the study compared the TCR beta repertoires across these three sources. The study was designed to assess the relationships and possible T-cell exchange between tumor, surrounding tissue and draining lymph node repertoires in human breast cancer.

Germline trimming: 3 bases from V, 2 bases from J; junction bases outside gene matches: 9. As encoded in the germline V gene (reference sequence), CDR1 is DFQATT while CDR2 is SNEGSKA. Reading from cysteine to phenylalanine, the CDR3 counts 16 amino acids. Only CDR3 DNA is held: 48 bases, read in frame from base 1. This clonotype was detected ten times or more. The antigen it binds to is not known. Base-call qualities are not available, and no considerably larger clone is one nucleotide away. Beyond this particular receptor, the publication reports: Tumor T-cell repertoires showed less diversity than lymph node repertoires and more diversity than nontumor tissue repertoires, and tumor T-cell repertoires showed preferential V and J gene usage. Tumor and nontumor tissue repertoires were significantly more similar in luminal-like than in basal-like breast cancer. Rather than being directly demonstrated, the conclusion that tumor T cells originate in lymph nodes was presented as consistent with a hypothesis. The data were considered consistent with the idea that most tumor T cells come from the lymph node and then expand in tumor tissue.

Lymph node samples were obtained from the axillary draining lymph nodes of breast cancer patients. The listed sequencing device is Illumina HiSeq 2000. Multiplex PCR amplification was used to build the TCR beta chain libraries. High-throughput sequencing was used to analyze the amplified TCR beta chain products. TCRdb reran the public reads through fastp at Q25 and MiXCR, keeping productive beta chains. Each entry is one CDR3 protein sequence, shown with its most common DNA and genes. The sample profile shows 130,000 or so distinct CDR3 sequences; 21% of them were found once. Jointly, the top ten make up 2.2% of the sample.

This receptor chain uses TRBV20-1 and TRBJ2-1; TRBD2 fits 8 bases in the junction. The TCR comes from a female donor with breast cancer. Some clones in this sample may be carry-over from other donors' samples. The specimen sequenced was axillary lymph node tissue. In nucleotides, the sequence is TGCAGTGCTAGTCCTCTAGCGGGCGCTACCTACAATGAGCAGTTCTTC. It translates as CSASPLAGATYNEQFF.